This TCR beta chain was obtained from a study of blood T cells in healthy people across ages. Study-level results: In the absence of known donor CMV status, changes in expanded clonotypes were possibly confounded. Underestimates were what the diversity estimates from one million T cells were considered to be. As naive T cell percentage varied, TCR beta diversity correlated strongly with it. In older individuals, TCR beta diversity per million T cells was lower, falling roughly linearly with age.

As for this clonotype: Its antigen remains unknown.

PCR was performed a second time for 7 to 11 cycles using a sample-barcoded 5' primer and a J-beta primer mix. Each CDR3 protein gets one entry after TCRdb re-called the 5' RACE reads with MiXCR. The sample lists some 800,000 distinct CDR3 sequences, roughly 44% occurring once. CDR1 and CDR2 from the germline V gene are ENHRY and SYGVKD. V was clipped by 2 bases and J by 2 bases, with 12 bases between them. The CDR3 runs to 15 residues. The clonotype was recovered from a man in his fifties or sixties in good health. V gene TRBV10-3 combines with J gene TRBJ1-2; D is undetermined. Specimen: blood. Written as DNA, the CDR3 is TGTGCCATCAGTGAGCCCCGAACGAGGAACTATGGCTACACCTTC. Protein product: CAISEPRTRNYGYTF.